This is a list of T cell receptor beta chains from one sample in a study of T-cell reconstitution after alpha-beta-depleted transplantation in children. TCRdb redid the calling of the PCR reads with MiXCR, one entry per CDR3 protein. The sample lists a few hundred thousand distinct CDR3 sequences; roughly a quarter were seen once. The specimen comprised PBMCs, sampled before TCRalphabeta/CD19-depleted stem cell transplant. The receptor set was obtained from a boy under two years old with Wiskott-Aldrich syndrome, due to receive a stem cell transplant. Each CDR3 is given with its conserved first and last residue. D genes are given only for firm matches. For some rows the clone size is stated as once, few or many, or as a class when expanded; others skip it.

CASSQGITSYNEQFF	TGTGCCAGCAGCCAAGGAATCACCTCCTACAATGAGCAGTTCTTC	TRBV14	-	-	TRBJ2-1
CSARDTAVKTGELFF	TGCAGTGCTAGAGATACAGCGGTTAAAACCGGGGAGCTGTTTTTT	TRBV20-1	-	-	TRBJ2-2
CATSSRTGADIQYF	TGTGCCACCAGTTCGAGGACGGGGGCTGACATTCAGTACTTC	TRBV6-5	few	-	TRBJ2-4
CASSLGGPQNTEAFF	TGCGCCAGCAGCTTGGGAGGACCTCAGAACACTGAAGCTTTCTTT	TRBV5-1	-	-	TRBJ1-1
CSARDILGETQYF	TGCAGTGCTAGAGATATATTAGGGGAGACCCAGTACTTC	TRBV20-1	-	-	TRBJ2-5
CASSLFGPGTDTQYF	TGCGCCAGCAGCCTCTTCGGACCTGGCACAGATACGCAGTATTTT	TRBV4-1	-	-	TRBJ2-3
CASSFFGRTGELFF	TGTGCCAGCAGCTTTTTTGGCCGAACGGGGGAGCTGTTTTTT	TRBV5-6	-	-	TRBJ2-2
CASSEESGTLSEQYF	TGTGCCAGCAGTGAAGAGTCTGGGACGCTGAGCGAGCAGTACTTC	TRBV6-1	-	-	TRBJ2-7
CASSFGTPAQETQYF	TGCGCCAGCAGCTTCGGGACTCCGGCACAAGAGACCCAGTACTTC	TRBV5-1	-	-	TRBJ2-5
CASSLTRGLDEQFF	TGCGCCAGCAGCTTAACGAGGGGGCTTGATGAGCAGTTCTTC	TRBV5-1	few	TRBD1	TRBJ2-1
CASSLYDPGTSPNEQFF	TGTGCCAGCAGCTTATATGATCCAGGGACCTCGCCCAATGAGCAGTTCTTC	TRBV11-2	few	-	TRBJ2-1
CATSGGAGQPQHF	TGTGCCACCAGTGGAGGGGCCGGTCAGCCCCAGCATTTT	TRBV24-1	few	-	TRBJ1-5
CASSLSHGVAGELFF	TGTGCCAGCAGCTTATCGCACGGAGTCGCCGGGGAGCTGTTTTTT	TRBV7-2	-	-	TRBJ2-2
CASSLGGTPTLSYNEQFF	TGTGCCAGCAGCCTGGGGGGGACCCCTACGCTCTCCTACAATGAGCAGTTCTTC	TRBV14	-	TRBD2	TRBJ2-1
CASSLDGGRGHEKLFF	TGTGCCAGCAGCTTAGACGGGGGGCGAGGTCATGAAAAACTGTTTTTT	TRBV7-2	few	-	TRBJ1-4
CSAREWPRITDTQYF	TGCAGTGCTAGAGAATGGCCCCGGATCACAGATACGCAGTATTTT	TRBV20-1	-	-	TRBJ2-3
CSVTGETGVSDEQYF	TGCAGCGTTACAGGGGAGACAGGGGTGTCCGACGAGCAGTACTTC	TRBV29-1	-	TRBD1	TRBJ2-7
CASSRDSLNYGYTF	TGTGCCAGCAGTCGCGACAGCCTAAACTATGGCTACACCTTC	TRBV12-3/TRBV12-4	-	-	TRBJ1-2
CASSSLAGRTYEQYF	TGTGCCAGCAGCTCCCTAGCGGGACGCACCTACGAGCAGTACTTC	TRBV11-2	-	TRBD2	TRBJ2-7
CASSWRLAGGSYNEQFF	TGCGCCAGCAGCTGGAGACTAGCGGGAGGTTCCTACAATGAGCAGTTCTTC	TRBV5-1	-	TRBD2	TRBJ2-1
CASSARFGDKGETQYF	TGTGCCAGCAGTGCTAGATTTGGCGACAAAGGGGAGACCCAGTACTTC	TRBV6-1	few	-	TRBJ2-5
CASSGREQGDYGYTF	TGCGCCAGCAGTGGTAGAGAACAGGGGGACTATGGCTACACCTTC	TRBV10-2	-	TRBD1	TRBJ1-2
CSAQTGTVPYEQYF	TGCAGTGCGCAGACCGGGACAGTTCCCTACGAGCAGTACTTC	TRBV20-1	-	TRBD1	TRBJ2-7
CASSLGVSIGTLSYEQYF	TGTGCCAGCAGCTTAGGAGTTAGTATTGGGACATTGTCCTACGAGCAGTACTTC	TRBV11-2	-	-	TRBJ2-7
CSVAFSLDTQYF	TGCAGCGTTGCGTTCTCTCTAGATACGCAGTATTTT	TRBV29-1	-	-	TRBJ2-3
CSATQPTDTQYF	TGCAGTGCTACCCAACCAACAGATACGCAGTATTTT	TRBV20-1	-	-	TRBJ2-3
CASSEGSSSYNEQFF	TGCGCCAGCAGCGAGGGCTCGAGCTCCTACAATGAGCAGTTCTTC	TRBV5-1	few	-	TRBJ2-1
CASSLGAVREDTQYF	TGCGCCAGCAGCTTGGGGGCCGTGAGGGAAGATACGCAGTATTTT	TRBV5-1	few	-	TRBJ2-3
CASSVGQSYNSPLHF	TGTGCCAGCAGCGTCGGACAGTCCTATAATTCACCCCTCCACTTT	TRBV7-2	-	-	TRBJ1-6
CASSLASTNEKLFF	TGTGCCAGCAGCTTGGCGTCAACTAATGAAAAACTGTTTTTT	TRBV5-4	-	-	TRBJ1-4
CASSSLAGTNTGELFF	TGCGCCAGCAGCTCGTTAGCGGGAACGAACACCGGGGAGCTGTTTTTT	TRBV5-1	-	TRBD2	TRBJ2-2
CASSYRKGTGNTGELFF	TGTGCCAGCAGTTACCGGAAGGGGACAGGGAACACCGGGGAGCTGTTTTTT	TRBV6-2/TRBV6-3	-	TRBD1	TRBJ2-2
CASSDWTGRGYTF	TGTGCCAGCAGTGACTGGACAGGGCGAGGCTACACCTTC	TRBV6-1	-	TRBD1	TRBJ1-2
CASSLDREGRNEQFF	TGCGCCAGCAGCTTGGATCGGGAGGGCCGAAATGAGCAGTTCTTC	TRBV5-1	-	TRBD2	TRBJ2-1
CASSSGLAGGSEQYF	TGTGCCAGCAGTTCAGGACTAGCGGGAGGGTCCGAGCAGTACTTC	TRBV28	many	TRBD2	TRBJ2-7
CSVEKVEETQYF	TGCAGCGTTGAAAAGGTAGAGGAGACCCAGTACTTC	TRBV29-1	-	-	TRBJ2-5
CASSQDSGTDYGYTF	TGCGCCAGCAGCCAAGACTCCGGGACAGACTATGGCTACACCTTC	TRBV4-1	-	TRBD1	TRBJ1-2
CASSRGGGGYTF	TGTGCCAGCAGTCGAGGGGGCGGTGGCTACACCTTC	TRBV12-3/TRBV12-4	few	TRBD1	TRBJ1-2
CASSYSRATSGRVETQYF	TGTGCCAGCAGTTACTCGAGGGCGACTAGCGGGAGGGTAGAGACCCAGTACTTC	TRBV6-5	-	TRBD2	TRBJ2-5
CASSGPFSNNEQFF	TGTGCCAGCAGTGGACCTTTTTCTAACAATGAGCAGTTCTTC	TRBV27	few	-	TRBJ2-1
CSARDAQDLNTEAFF	TGCAGTGCTAGAGATGCACAGGACTTGAACACTGAAGCTTTCTTT	TRBV20-1	-	-	TRBJ1-1
CASSTRTTLYQETQYF	TGTGCCAGCAGTACACGTACGACACTGTACCAAGAGACCCAGTACTTC	TRBV27	-	-	TRBJ2-5
CASSLAARGIYNEQFF	TGTGCCAGCAGCTTAGCGGCTAGAGGGATCTACAATGAGCAGTTCTTC	TRBV7-2	-	-	TRBJ2-1
CASSYLGSGRYNEQFF	TGTGCCAGCAGCTACCTAGGGAGCGGGAGGTACAATGAGCAGTTCTTC	TRBV7-6	-	TRBD2	TRBJ2-1
CASSLDTSGGTDTQYF	TGCGCCAGCAGCTTGGATACTAGCGGAGGCACAGATACGCAGTATTTT	TRBV5-1	-	TRBD2	TRBJ2-3
CASSQGQVYGNTIYF	TGTGCCAGCAGCCAAGGGCAGGTCTATGGAAACACCATATATTTT	TRBV3-1	-	-	TRBJ1-3